The 23 T cell receptor beta chains below were found in one sample sequenced in a study of shared clonotypes between healthy human individuals (dated by TCRdb to 2018 to 2021). The library was built by means of the immunoSEQ multiplex PCR assay. TCRdb took this table from immuneACCESS and kept in-frame rearrangements with V and J called. Such tables lack part of the clones; where checked against another copy, unresolved V genes explain under half of the gap, and the rest is unexplained. Recorded for this sample are more than 200,000 clones; under 80% of them occurred a single time. The ten largest clones add up to approximately 12% of the sample. The sequencing sample was made of memory CD4+ T cells sorted from blood. The cell subset or site label on this specimen signifies: CD45RA-negative fraction. The receptor source for this set is a man aged 30-40 years in good health.

The rearrangement joins TRBV6-4 to TRBJ2-4; a weak D match, TRBD1 (6 bases). Per germline, CDR1 MRHNA and CDR2 SNTAGT. The CDR3 contains 12 residues. V was shortened by 7 bases and J by 6 bases, with 10 bases between the two germline ends. CDR3 bases: TGTGCCAGCACAGGGGCTTTAAACATTCAGTACTTC. This translates into CASTGALNIQYF.

A few counts support this clone. J is TRBJ2-3 and V is TRBV5-6; 11 bases line up with TRBD2. In germline, CDR1 is SGHDT, CDR2 YYEEEE. Germline trimming cut 0 bases from V and 5 bases from J; bases unmatched to any gene: 2. The CDR3 sequence is 15 residues long. The CDR3 sequence: CASSLVLAGVDTQYF. The CDR3 nucleotides read TGTGCCAGCAGCTTGGTACTAGCGGGAGTAGATACGCAGTATTTT.

The CDR3 is CASMVVGANVLTF. In nucleotides, the CDR3 is TGTGCCAGCATGGTGGTTGGGGCCAACGTCCTGACTTTC. V gene TRBV6-5 combines with J gene TRBJ2-6; D gene uncertain. CDR1 and CDR2 from the germline V gene are MNHEY and SVGAGI. Trimming took 7 bases from V and 3 from J, leaving 7 bases between them. This CDR3 has 13 residues.

This clone was counted once. This chain connects TRBV19 to TRBJ2-2; TRBD2 is a possible D gene (6 bases). Between the trimmed V and J ends, which lost 6 bases and 1 base, there was a span of 15 bases. Germline lookup yields CDR1 LNHDA and CDR2 SQIVND (reference sequence). CDR3 length: 16 residues. The CDR3 DNA sequence: TGTGCCAGTAGCCGGAGGAGGGGTGGGAACACCGGGGAGCTGTTTTTT. Its translation is CASSRRRGGNTGELFF.

This clone was detected only once. The genes are TRBV21-1 and TRBJ1-1. TRBV21-1 is assigned pseudogene status. The CDR3 runs 15 residues. CDR3 coding DNA: TGTGCCAGCAGCAAACCTTCGATACGGGTAGGTGAAGCTTTCTTT. This codes for CASSKPSIRVGEAFF.

This clone has just a few counts. The V and J genes are TRBV2 and TRBJ2-3; 7 bases are shared with TRBD2. The germline V gene has CDR1 SNHLY and CDR2 FYNNEI. Trimming removed 8 bases from V and 1 base from J; junction bases left unmatched: 0. CDR3 length: 12 residues. The CDR3: CASGRGTDTQYF. DNA of the CDR3: TGTGCCAGCGGGAGGGGCACAGATACGCAGTATTTT.

There are a few counts of this clone. This sequence joins TRBV21-1 and TRBJ1-2. TRBV21-1 is deemed a pseudogene. The CDR3 runs 15 residues. The chain's CDR3 is CASSNVLGENYGYTF. The CDR3 bases are TGTGCCAGCAGCAACGTCCTTGGTGAAAACTATGGCTACACCTTC.

This clone was detected only once. V is TRBV4-3 and J is TRBJ2-7, with D unclear. Germline CDR1 and CDR2: LGHNA and YSLEER. The CDR3 totals 15 residues. The V end was cut by 0 bases, the J end by 1 base, with 10 bases between. The CDR3 protein is CASSQEQVQSYEQYF. CDR3 DNA sequence: TGCGCCAGCAGCCAAGAACAAGTGCAGTCCTACGAGCAGTACTTC.

Many counts were recorded for this clone. The rearrangement joins TRBV28 to TRBJ1-4; D is possibly TRBD1 (5 bases). V lost 3 bases to trimming and J lost 8 bases, with 16 bases between them. Germline CDR1 is MDHEN and CDR2 is SYDVKM. This CDR3 comprises 15 residues. The chain's CDR3 is CASSFPAQGGEKLFF. DNA for the CDR3: TGTGCCAGCAGTTTCCCCGCTCAGGGAGGGGAAAAACTGTTTTTT. Based on the CDR3 plus reference TRBV28 and TRBJ1-4, the full variable domain is DVKVTQSSRYLVKRTGEKVFLECVQDMDHENMFWYRQDPGLGLRLIYFSYDVKMKEKGDIPEGYSVSREKKERFSLILESASTNQTSMYLCASSFPAQGGEKLFFGSGTQLSVL.

Details on this clone: At the DNA level, this CDR3 is encoded by other sequences in the same sample as well. The chain has TRBV5-4 and TRBJ2-3; the D is unclear. The germline V gene encodes CDR1 SGHNT and CDR2 YYREEE (reference sequence). The V end lost 0 bases, the J end lost 3 bases, and 2 bases lay between the germline ends. The CDR3 length is 12 residues. The CDR3 DNA is TGTGCCAGCAGCTTGGAAACAGATACGCAGTATTTT. Its translation is CASSLETDTQYF.

This rearrangement joins TRBV11-2 to TRBJ2-1; D not certain. Germline CDR1 reads SGHAT; CDR2 reads FQNNGV. The CDR3 runs 14 residues. V shed 3 bases and J shed 5 bases, with 11 bases lying between them. The CDR3 here is CASSLGSSHNEQFF. In DNA, the CDR3 is TGTGCCAGCAGCTTGGGGTCGTCGCACAATGAGCAGTTCTTC.

The V and J genes are TRBV5-5 and TRBJ2-7; D is perhaps TRBD1 (6 bases). Germline CDR1 reads SGHKS; CDR2 reads YYEKEE (reference sequence). The CDR3 covers 13 residues. V dropped 4 bases and J dropped 2 bases, with 10 bases sitting between them. The CDR3 sequence: CASSRGQAYEQYF. The CDR3 nucleotides are TGTGCCAGCAGCCGGGGACAAGCCTACGAGCAGTACTTC.

The chain joins TRBV2 to TRBJ2-5; possibly TRBD1 or TRBD2 for D (6 bases each). In germline, CDR1 is SNHLY, CDR2 FYNNEI. V was shortened by 10 bases and J by 4 bases, with 19 bases between the two germline ends. This CDR3 region has 14 residues. The CDR3 loop reads CATSRGVGGETQYF. CDR3 DNA: TGTGCCACCTCAAGGGGGGTTGGCGGAGAGACCCAGTACTTC. Full variable domain (missing parts from reference TRBV2 and TRBJ2-5): EPEVTQTPSHQVTQMGQEVILRCVPISNHLYFYWYRQILGQKVEFLVSFYNNEISEKSEIFDDQFSVERPDGSNFTLKIRSTKLEDSAMYFCATSRGVGGETQYFGPGTRLLVL.

V gene TRBV19 combines with J gene TRBJ2-5, with TRBD1 as a possible D gene (6 bases). Germline V gene data show CDR1 as LNHDA and CDR2 as SQIVND (reference sequence). Trimming stripped 10 bases from V and 6 bases from J, with 18 bases between. The CDR3 consists of 13 residues. In DNA form, the CDR3 reads TGTGCCACTTCAACGGGACAAGGGCAGACCCAGTACTTC. It is translated as CATSTGQGQTQYF.

The chain uses TRBV9 and TRBJ2-5; D is undetermined. The length of the CDR3 is 15 residues. Trimming took 0 bases from V and 3 from J, leaving 12 bases between them. CDR1 and CDR2 from the germline V gene are SGDLS and YYNGEE. The CDR3 sequence: CASSVALIPEETQYF. CDR3 nucleotide sequence: TGTGCCAGCAGCGTAGCTCTCATCCCCGAAGAGACCCAGTACTTC.

J is TRBJ2-3 and V is TRBV5-1; 9 positions match TRBD1. Germline V CDR1 and CDR2: SGHRS, YFSETQ. This CDR3 comprises 16 residues. Trimming at V came to 2 bases and at J to 6 bases, leaving 10 bases not matched to a gene. The CDR3 sequence: CASSFSQGAGSDTQYF. Written as DNA, the CDR3 is TGCGCCAGCAGCTTCTCACAGGGGGCAGGTTCGGATACGCAGTATTTT.

The V gene is TRBV6-1, the J gene TRBJ2-7; D might be TRBD1 or TRBD2, each matching 6 bases. Germline V gene sequence: CDR1 MNHNS, CDR2 SASEGT. The CDR3 spans 12 residues. The germline V and J ends were trimmed by 6 bases and 7 bases, with 13 bases remaining between them. The CDR3: CASSRGGQEQYF. The CDR3 DNA is TGTGCCAGCAGCCGAGGGGGGCAAGAGCAGTACTTC.

This clone was seen only once. V is TRBV19 and J is TRBJ2-1; D uncertain. Per the germline V gene, CDR1 is LNHDA and CDR2 is SQIVND (reference sequence). The CDR3 runs to 12 residues. V lost 4 bases to trimming and J lost 4 bases, with 5 bases between them. CDR3 residues: CASSTDYNEQFF. In DNA, the CDR3 is TGTGCCAGTAGTACAGATTACAATGAGCAGTTCTTC.

This clone appeared a few times. The rearrangement joins TRBV5-6 to TRBJ1-2; D is uncertain. The CDR3 has 15 residues. V lost 3 bases and J lost 8, with 20 bases in between. Germline values: CDR1 SGHDT, CDR2 YYEEEE. The CDR3 here is CASSSTPTARGGYTF. CDR3 sequence (DNA): TGTGCCAGCAGCTCGACCCCGACGGCCAGAGGGGGCTACACCTTC.

This clone was recorded only once. This sequence joins TRBV5-1 and TRBJ2-1; D uncertain. CDR1 is SGHRS and CDR2 is YFSETQ in the germline V gene. This CDR3 is built from 12 residues. The V end lost 0 bases, the J end lost 8 bases, and 6 bases lay between the germline ends. CDR3 DNA sequence: TGCGCCAGCAGCTTGGCCTTCGATGAGCAGTTCTTC. Amino acids: CASSLAFDEQFF.

The chain recombines TRBV6-1 with TRBJ2-1; D call uncertain. The V gene lost 6 bases and the J gene lost 4 bases, with 7 bases spanning the gap. Germline V lookup: CDR1 MNHNS, CDR2 SASEGT. There are 12 residues in the CDR3. The CDR3 region is CASSNAYNEQFF. For the CDR3, the DNA is TGTGCCAGCAGCAACGCATACAATGAGCAGTTCTTC.

V and J are TRBV5-6 and TRBJ2-1; 7 bases map to TRBD1. Germline CDR1 is SGHDT and CDR2 is YYEEEE. The CDR3 spans 16 residues. Germline trimming cut 0 bases from V and 0 bases from J; bases unmatched to any gene: 3. The CDR3 sequence: CASSLDRGNSYNEQFF. The CDR3 nucleotides read TGTGCCAGCAGCTTGGACAGGGGAAACTCCTACAATGAGCAGTTCTTC.

This clone was counted between two and nine times. J is TRBJ2-3 and V is TRBV2; D possibly corresponds to TRBD1 (6 bases). Looked up from germline, CDR1 is SNHLY and CDR2 is FYNNEI. There are 15 residues in the CDR3. V was cut by 7 bases and J by 8 bases, with 22 bases left in between. CDR3 nucleotide sequence: TGTGCCAGCACCACGGACAGTGGGTCTAAGGGTACGCAGTATTTT. Residues: CASTTDSGSKGTQYF.